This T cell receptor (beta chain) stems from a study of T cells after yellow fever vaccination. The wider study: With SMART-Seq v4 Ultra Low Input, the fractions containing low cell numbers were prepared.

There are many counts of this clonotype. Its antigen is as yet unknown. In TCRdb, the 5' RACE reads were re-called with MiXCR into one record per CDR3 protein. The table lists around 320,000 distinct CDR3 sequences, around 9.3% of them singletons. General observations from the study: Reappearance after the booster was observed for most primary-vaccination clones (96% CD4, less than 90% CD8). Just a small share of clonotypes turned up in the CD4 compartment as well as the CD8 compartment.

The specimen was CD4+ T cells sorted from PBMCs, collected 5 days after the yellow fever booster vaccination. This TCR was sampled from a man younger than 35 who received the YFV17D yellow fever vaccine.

CDR3 residues: CAIKGTAQETQYF. CDR3 in DNA: TGTGCCATCAAGGGGACGGCCCAAGAGACCCAGTACTTC. The chain combines TRBV10-3 with TRBJ2-5; TRBD1 or TRBD2 may be the D gene (5 bases each). Germline-derived CDR1 and CDR2 are ENHRY and SYGVKD. The CDR3 consists of 13 residues. V shed 7 bases and J shed 1 base, with 10 bases lying between them.